This T cell receptor (beta chain) was profiled in a study of blood T cell repertoires in COVID-19. Study details: Sources were T cells, B-cell-depleted T cells, or PBMCs; the material itself was cDNA or gDNA.

This table comes from immunoSEQ multiplex PCR, and its TCRdb copy is limited to in-frame clones, with some not included. The repertoire holds about 220,000 clones, 84% seen once, with approximately 10% in the top ten. Per germline, CDR1 SGHTS and CDR2 YDEGEE. This CDR3 has 14 amino acids. The V gene end was trimmed by 3 bases and the J gene end by 7 bases; junction bases not matched to a gene: 7. The sample consisted of peripheral blood. The V gene is TRBV5-8, the J gene TRBJ1-5; 7 bases agree with TRBD1. The clonotype comes from a man aged 45-60 years with active or convalescent COVID-19. CDR3 bases: TGTGCCAGCAGCTATACAGGGGTCATACAGCCCCAGCATTTT. This translates into CASSYTGVIQPQHF.